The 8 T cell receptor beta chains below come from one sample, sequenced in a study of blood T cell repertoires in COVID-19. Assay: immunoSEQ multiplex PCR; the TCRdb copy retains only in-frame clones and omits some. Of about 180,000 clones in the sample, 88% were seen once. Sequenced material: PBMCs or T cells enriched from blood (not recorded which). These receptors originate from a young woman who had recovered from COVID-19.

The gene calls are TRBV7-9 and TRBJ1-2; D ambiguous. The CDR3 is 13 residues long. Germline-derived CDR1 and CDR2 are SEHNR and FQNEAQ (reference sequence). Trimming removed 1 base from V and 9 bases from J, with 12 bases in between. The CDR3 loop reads CASSLGTGGRYTF. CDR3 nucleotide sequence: TGTGCCAGCAGCTTAGGGACGGGAGGACGCTACACCTTC.

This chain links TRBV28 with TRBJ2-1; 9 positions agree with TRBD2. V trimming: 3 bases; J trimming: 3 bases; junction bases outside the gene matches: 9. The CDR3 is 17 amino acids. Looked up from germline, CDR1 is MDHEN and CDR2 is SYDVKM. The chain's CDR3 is CASSFHPTSGLYNEQFF. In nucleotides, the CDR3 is TGTGCCAGCAGTTTTCACCCGACTAGCGGCCTCTACAATGAGCAGTTCTTC.

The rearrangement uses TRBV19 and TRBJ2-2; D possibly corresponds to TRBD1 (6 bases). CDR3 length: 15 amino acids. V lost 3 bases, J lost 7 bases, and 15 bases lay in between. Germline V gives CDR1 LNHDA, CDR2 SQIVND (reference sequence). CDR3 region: CASSISQGYHGELFF. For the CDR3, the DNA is TGTGCCAGTAGTATCAGCCAGGGGTACCACGGGGAGCTGTTTTTT.

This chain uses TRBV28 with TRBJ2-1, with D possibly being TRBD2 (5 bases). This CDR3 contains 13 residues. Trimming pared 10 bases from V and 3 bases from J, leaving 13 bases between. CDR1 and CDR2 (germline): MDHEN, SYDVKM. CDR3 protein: CATDSDYYNEQFF. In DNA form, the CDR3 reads TGTGCCACCGATAGCGACTACTACAATGAGCAGTTCTTC.

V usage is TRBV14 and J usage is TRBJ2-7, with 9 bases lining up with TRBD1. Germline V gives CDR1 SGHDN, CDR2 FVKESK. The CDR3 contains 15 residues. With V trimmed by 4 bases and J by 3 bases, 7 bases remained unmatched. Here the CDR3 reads CASSPSDRGFYEQYF. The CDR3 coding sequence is TGTGCCAGCAGCCCGTCGGACAGGGGCTTCTACGAGCAGTACTTC.

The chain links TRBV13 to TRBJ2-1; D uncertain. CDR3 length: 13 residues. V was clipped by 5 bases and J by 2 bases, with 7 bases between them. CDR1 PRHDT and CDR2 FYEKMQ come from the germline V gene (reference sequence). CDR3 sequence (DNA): TGTGCCAGCAGCACCCGAGCCTACAATGAGCAGTTCTTC. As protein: CASSTRAYNEQFF.

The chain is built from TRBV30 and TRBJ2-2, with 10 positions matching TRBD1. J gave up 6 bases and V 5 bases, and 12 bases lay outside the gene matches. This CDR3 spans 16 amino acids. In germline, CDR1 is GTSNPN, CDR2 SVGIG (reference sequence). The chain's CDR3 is CAWYGPGQGLSGELFF. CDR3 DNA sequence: TGTGCCTGGTATGGACCGGGACAGGGGTTGTCCGGGGAGCTGTTTTTT.

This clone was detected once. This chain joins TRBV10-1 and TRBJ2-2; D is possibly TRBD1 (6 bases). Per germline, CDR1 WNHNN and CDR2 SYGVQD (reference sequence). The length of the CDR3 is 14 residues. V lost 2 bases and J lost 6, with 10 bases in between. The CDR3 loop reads CASSENRDPGELFF. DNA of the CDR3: TGCGCCAGCAGTGAGAACAGGGATCCCGGGGAGCTGTTTTTT.